One sample yielded the 19 T cell receptor beta chains listed below, sequenced in a study of T cells in Graves' hyperthyroidism and ophthalmopathy. Amplified TCR beta CDR3 regions came from RNA transcripts. The HTBI primer set drove a first-round RT-PCR of the TCR CDR3. In TCRdb, the multiplex PCR reads were re-called with MiXCR into one record per CDR3 protein. The sample records nearly 750,000 distinct CDR3 sequences, under 45% being singletons. Sequenced input: blood. The source is a woman in her 40s with Graves' hyperthyroidism.

This clonotype is a singleton in its sample. The rearrangement links TRBV25-1 to TRBJ2-2, with D perhaps matching TRBD1 (5 bases). V was cut by 5 bases and J by 4 bases, with 14 bases left in between. This CDR3 has 15 amino acids. Germline CDR1 is MGHDK and CDR2 is SYGVNS. This CDR3 is CASSWYRLSTGELFF. The CDR3 DNA follows: TGTGCCAGCAGTTGGTACAGGTTGAGCACCGGGGAGCTGTTTTTT.

The gene calls are TRBV19 and TRBJ2-7; D perhaps matches TRBD2 (5 bases). The CDR3 contains 14 residues. The V end was cut by 3 bases, the J end by 1 base, with 10 bases between. CDR1 LNHDA and CDR2 SQIVND come from the germline V gene (reference sequence). The CDR3 spells CASSMLGISYEQYF. The CDR3 nucleotides read TGTGCCAGTAGTATGCTCGGGATTTCCTACGAGCAGTACTTC.

In its sample, this clonotype was seen many times. The V call is TRBV7-9, the J call TRBJ2-7; the D is unclear. Germline CDR1 reads SEHNR; CDR2 reads FQNEAQ (reference sequence). The CDR3 has 12 amino acids. V dropped 5 bases and J dropped 2 bases, with 7 bases sitting between them. Here the CDR3 reads CASSRGAYEQYF. DNA for the CDR3: TGTGCCAGCAGCCGAGGAGCCTACGAGCAGTACTTC.

As to this clonotype: Given the absence of the conserved phenylalanine or tryptophan at the CDR3 end, a read error is likely. The chain couples TRBV28 to TRBJ2-7; a possible D gene is TRBD1 (6 bases). CDR3 length equals 15 residues. Per the germline V gene, CDR1 is MDHEN and CDR2 is SYDVKM. Trimming shortened V by 6 bases and J by 0 bases, and 15 bases separated the two germline ends. CDR3 amino acids: CASSRQQGPSYEQYL. CDR3 bases: TGTGCCAGCAGCCGTCAACAGGGACCCTCCTACGAGCAGTACCTC.

The genes are TRBV10-3 and TRBJ1-5; no definite D call. V shed 6 bases and J shed 9 bases, with 9 bases lying between them. CDR3 size: 11 residues. CDR1 is ENHRY, CDR2 SYGVKD, per germline. CDR3 protein: CAIREGGPQHF. CDR3 nucleotide sequence: TGTGCCATCAGGGAGGGTGGGCCCCAGCATTTT.

This clonotype was counted only a few times. This chain joins TRBV12-3 or TRBV12-4 and TRBJ1-2; 7 positions match TRBD1. V dropped 7 bases and J dropped 7; count of bases not matched to a gene: 15. There are 15 residues in the CDR3. The CDR3 nucleotides are TGTGCCAGCAATGTCGTCGCAGGGGGGTTCTCTGGCTACACCTTC. Translation: CASNVVAGGFSGYTF.

The sample holds many counts of this clonotype. The rearrangement links TRBV13 to TRBJ2-6; D call uncertain. CDR3 length equals 15 residues. V was shortened by 2 bases and J by 1 base, with 6 bases between the two germline ends. Germline values: CDR1 PRHDT, CDR2 FYEKMQ (reference sequence). CDR3 sequence (DNA): TGTGCCAGCAGCTTAATGTCATCTGGGGCCAACGTCCTGACTTTC. It translates to CASSLMSSGANVLTF.

V and J are TRBV13 and TRBJ2-3; D perhaps matches TRBD2 (6 bases). V lost 5 bases to trimming and J lost 4 bases, with 13 bases between them. Per the germline V gene, CDR1 is PRHDT and CDR2 is FYEKMQ (reference sequence). CDR3 length equals 14 residues. For the CDR3, the DNA is TGTGCCAGCAGCGCCCTCTGGGGGGCAGATACGCAGTATTTT. Protein sequence: CASSALWGADTQYF.

The chain carries TRBV29-1 and TRBJ1-1; a possible D gene is TRBD1 (5 bases). In germline, CDR1 is SQVTM, CDR2 ANQGSEA. This CDR3 has 13 amino acids. The CDR3 protein is CSPYTQGNTEAFF. The CDR3 DNA reads TGCAGTCCATACACTCAGGGGAACACTGAAGCTTTCTTT.

V gene TRBV7-9 combines with J gene TRBJ2-7; 10 bases are a match to TRBD1. The CDR3 is 21 residues long. The V gene end was trimmed by 6 bases and the J gene end by 5 bases; junction bases not matched to a gene: 28. CDR1 and CDR2 (germline): SEHNR, FQNEAQ (reference sequence). The CDR3 region has the DNA TGTGCCAGCAGTCTCAGTGAGTCGAATTTCCCGAGGGACAGGGGAATGCACGAGCAGTACTTC. Protein sequence: CASSLSESNFPRDRGMHEQYF.

CDR3 in amino acids: CASSHQDRDKLFF. CDR3 DNA sequence: TGTGCCAGCAGTCATCAGGACAGGGATAAACTGTTTTTT. This rearrangement joins TRBV12-3 or TRBV12-4 to TRBJ1-4, with 8 bases that match TRBD1. The trim removed 5 bases at V and 11 bases at J, leaving 7 bases unmatched. The CDR3 is 13 amino acids.

This clonotype has more than one count but fewer than ten. This chain uses TRBV7-2 with TRBJ2-7; D is tentatively TRBD1 or TRBD2 (5 bases each). The germline CDR1 and CDR2 sequences are SGHTA and FQGNSA. This CDR3 region has 17 residues. The V gene lost 5 bases and the J gene lost 6 bases, with 26 bases spanning the gap. The CDR3 bases are TGTGCCAGCAGCCAAGAGTGTAACCTCCAGGGCGGGTGCGAGCAGTACTTC. Encoded protein: CASSQECNLQGGCEQYF.

This clonotype was seen many times. This chain links TRBV29-1 with TRBJ2-5, with a weak D call TRBD2 (5 bases). Germline lookup yields CDR1 SQVTM and CDR2 ANQGSEA. V was cut by 0 bases and J by 7 bases, with 9 bases left in between. The length of the CDR3 is 12 residues. The chain's CDR3 is CSVEESAGTQYF. The CDR3 bases are TGCAGCGTTGAAGAAAGTGCGGGGACCCAGTACTTC.

A single count supports this clonotype. This chain joins TRBV7-2 and TRBJ1-1; 8 positions agree with TRBD1. The CDR3 covers 15 residues. The V gene end was trimmed by 1 base and the J gene end by 5 bases; junction bases not matched to a gene: 6. The germline V gene encodes CDR1 SGHTA and CDR2 FQGNSA. The CDR3 nucleotides are TGTGCCAGCAGCTTAGACAGGGGGACCGAAACTGAAGCTTTCTTT. This translates into CASSLDRGTETEAFF.

This clonotype was observed many times. The genes are TRBV29-1 and TRBJ2-2, with 7 bases aligning to TRBD1. CDR1 is SQVTM, CDR2 ANQGSEA, per germline. This CDR3 has 14 amino acids. J gave up 7 bases and V 0 bases, and 5 bases lay outside the gene matches. The CDR3 region has the DNA TGCAGCGTTGAAGAAGGTCAGGGGGTCGGGGAGCTGTTTTTT. Encoded protein: CSVEEGQGVGELFF.

V usage is TRBV11-2 and J usage is TRBJ2-7; either TRBD1 or TRBD2 may supply D (5 bases each). The J call is doubtful: the DNA matches TRBJ2-1 better. The CDR3 covers 14 residues. Per the germline V gene, CDR1 is SGHAT and CDR2 is FQNNGV. This chain's CDR3 is CASTPRVGRNEQFF. CDR3 DNA sequence: TGTGCCAGCACCCCGAGGGTGGGGCGGAATGAGCAGTTCTTC.

This clonotype occurred a few times. In DNA, the CDR3 is TGTGCCAGCTCCCGCAACGCTGACAGAGCCTACGAGCAGTACTTC. Translation gives CASSRNADRAYEQYF. The rearrangement links TRBV5-5 to TRBJ2-7; a possible D gene is TRBD1 (5 bases). The germline gives CDR1 SGHKS, CDR2 YYEKEE (reference sequence). Trimming pared 7 bases from V and 2 bases from J, leaving 19 bases between. CDR3 length: 15 residues.

This clonotype has a handful of counts. The CDR3 sequence: CSVEGTWVGEQFF. Here the CDR3 DNA reads TGCAGCGTTGAAGGGACATGGGTAGGTGAGCAGTTCTTC. The chain is built from TRBV29-1 and TRBJ2-7, with D possibly matching TRBD1 (5 bases). TRBJ2-1 matches the DNA end more closely, so the J call is doubtful. This CDR3 has 13 amino acids. Germline lookup yields CDR1 SQVTM and CDR2 ANQGSEA.

This chain uses TRBV5-1 with TRBJ2-2; no clear D. V was shortened by 2 bases and J by 5 bases, with 10 bases between the two germline ends. The germline V gene has CDR1 SGHRS and CDR2 YFSETQ. This CDR3 comprises 14 residues. The CDR3 reads CASSFRSGTGELFF. In DNA, the CDR3 is TGCGCCAGCAGCTTTCGGAGTGGAACCGGGGAGCTGTTTTTT.